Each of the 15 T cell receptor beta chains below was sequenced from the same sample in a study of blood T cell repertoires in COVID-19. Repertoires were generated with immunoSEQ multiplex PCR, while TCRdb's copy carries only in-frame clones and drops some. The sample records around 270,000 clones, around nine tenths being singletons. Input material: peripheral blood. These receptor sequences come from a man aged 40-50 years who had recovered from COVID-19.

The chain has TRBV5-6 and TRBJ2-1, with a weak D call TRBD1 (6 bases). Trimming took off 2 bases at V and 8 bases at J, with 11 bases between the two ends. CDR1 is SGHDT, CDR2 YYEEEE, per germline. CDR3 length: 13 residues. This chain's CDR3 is CASSLGQGYEQFF. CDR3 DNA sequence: TGTGCCAGCAGCTTAGGGCAGGGGTATGAGCAGTTCTTC.

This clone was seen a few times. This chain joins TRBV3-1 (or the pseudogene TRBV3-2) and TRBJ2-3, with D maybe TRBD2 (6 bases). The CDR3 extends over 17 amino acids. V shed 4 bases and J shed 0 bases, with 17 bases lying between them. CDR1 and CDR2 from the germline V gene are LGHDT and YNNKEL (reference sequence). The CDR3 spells CASSLVTSGLSTDTQYF. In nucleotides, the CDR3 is TGTGCCAGCAGCCTCGTAACATCGGGACTTAGCACAGATACGCAGTATTTT.

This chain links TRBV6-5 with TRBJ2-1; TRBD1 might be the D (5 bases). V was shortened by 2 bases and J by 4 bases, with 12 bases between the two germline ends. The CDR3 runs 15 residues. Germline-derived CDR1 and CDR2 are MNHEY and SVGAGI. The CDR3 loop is CASSYKGLVYNEQFF. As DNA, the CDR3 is TGTGCCAGCAGTTACAAGGGGTTAGTATACAATGAGCAGTTCTTC.

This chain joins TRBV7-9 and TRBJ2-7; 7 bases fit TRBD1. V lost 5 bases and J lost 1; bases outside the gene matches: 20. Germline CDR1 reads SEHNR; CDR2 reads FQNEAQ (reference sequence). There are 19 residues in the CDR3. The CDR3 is CASSLRGKGNTLVSYEQYF. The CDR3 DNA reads TGTGCCAGCAGCCTCAGGGGGAAGGGCAACACCCTTGTGTCCTACGAGCAGTACTTC.

The CDR3 DNA follows: TGTGCCAGCAGTGCGACAGGGGGAGGGAATAATTCACCCCTCCACTTT. It specifies CASSATGGGNNSPLHF. V and J are TRBV2 and TRBJ1-6, with 9 bases aligning to TRBD1. The CDR3 covers 16 residues. Germline lookup yields CDR1 SNHLY and CDR2 FYNNEI. Trimming removed 4 bases from V and 5 bases from J; junction bases left unmatched: 6.

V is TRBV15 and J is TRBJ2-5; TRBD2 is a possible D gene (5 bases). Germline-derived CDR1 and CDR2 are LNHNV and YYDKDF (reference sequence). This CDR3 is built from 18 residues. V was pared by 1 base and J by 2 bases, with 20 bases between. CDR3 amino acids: CATSRGPSSAGRQETQYF. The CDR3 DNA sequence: TGTGCCACCAGCAGAGGCCCCAGTTCGGCGGGCAGACAAGAGACCCAGTACTTC.

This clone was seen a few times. The DNA for the CDR3 is TGCGCCAGCAGCTTTCGGCAGGGAGGGTATCAAAGCTCCTACAATGAGCAGTTCTTC. It codes for CASSFRQGGYQSSYNEQFF. The V call is TRBV5-1, the J call TRBJ2-1, with 7 bases lining up with TRBD2. Germline V gene sequence: CDR1 SGHRS, CDR2 YFSETQ. The CDR3 totals 19 residues. Trimming took 2 bases from V and 0 from J; bases not matched to a gene: 14.

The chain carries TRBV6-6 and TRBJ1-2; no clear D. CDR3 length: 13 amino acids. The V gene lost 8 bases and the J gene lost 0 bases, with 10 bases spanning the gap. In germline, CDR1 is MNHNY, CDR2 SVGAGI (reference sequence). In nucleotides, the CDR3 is TGTGCCAGCGTTCCGCGCCCTAACTATGGCTACACCTTC. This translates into CASVPRPNYGYTF.

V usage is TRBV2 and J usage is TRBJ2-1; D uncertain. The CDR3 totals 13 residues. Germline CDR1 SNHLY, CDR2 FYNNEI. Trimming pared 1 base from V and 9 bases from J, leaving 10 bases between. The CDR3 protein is CASSEVGEAEQFF. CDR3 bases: TGTGCCAGCAGTGAAGTTGGCGAGGCTGAGCAGTTCTTC.

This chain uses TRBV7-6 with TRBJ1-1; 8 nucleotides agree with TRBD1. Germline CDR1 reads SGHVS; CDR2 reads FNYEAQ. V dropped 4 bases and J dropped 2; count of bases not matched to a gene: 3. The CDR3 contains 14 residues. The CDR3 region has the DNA TGTGCCAGCAGCTACGGACAGGGAAACACTGAAGCTTTCTTT. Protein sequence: CASSYGQGNTEAFF.

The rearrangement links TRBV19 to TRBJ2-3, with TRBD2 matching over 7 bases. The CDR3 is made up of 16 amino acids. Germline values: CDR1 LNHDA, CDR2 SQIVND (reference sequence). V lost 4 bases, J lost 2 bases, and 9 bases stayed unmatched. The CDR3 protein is CASSRGGNGATDTQYF. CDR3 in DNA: TGTGCCAGTAGTAGGGGGGGGAACGGGGCCACAGATACGCAGTATTTT.

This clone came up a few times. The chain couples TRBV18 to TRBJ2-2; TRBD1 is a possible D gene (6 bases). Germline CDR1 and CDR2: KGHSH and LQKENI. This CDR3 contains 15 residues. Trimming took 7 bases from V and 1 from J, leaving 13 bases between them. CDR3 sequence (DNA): TGTGCCAGCTACCCCGAGACAGGGAACACCGGGGAGCTGTTTTTT. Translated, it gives CASYPETGNTGELFF.

The CDR3 loop is CASSPIIKFDSPIGSPLHF. The CDR3 nucleotides read TGTGCCAGCAGCCCTATCATCAAGTTCGACAGTCCCATTGGCTCACCCCTCCACTTT. This chain connects TRBV5-8 to TRBJ1-6; D possibly corresponds to TRBD1 (5 bases). The CDR3 sequence is 19 residues long. V was shortened by 4 bases and J by 10 bases, with 30 bases between the two germline ends. The germline gives CDR1 SGHTS, CDR2 YDEGEE.

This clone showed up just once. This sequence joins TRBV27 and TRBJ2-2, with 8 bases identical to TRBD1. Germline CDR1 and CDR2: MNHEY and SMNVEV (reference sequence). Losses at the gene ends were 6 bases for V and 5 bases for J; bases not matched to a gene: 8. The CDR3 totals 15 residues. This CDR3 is CASRFGQGGTGELFF. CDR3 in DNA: TGTGCCAGCAGGTTCGGACAGGGAGGAACCGGGGAGCTGTTTTTT.

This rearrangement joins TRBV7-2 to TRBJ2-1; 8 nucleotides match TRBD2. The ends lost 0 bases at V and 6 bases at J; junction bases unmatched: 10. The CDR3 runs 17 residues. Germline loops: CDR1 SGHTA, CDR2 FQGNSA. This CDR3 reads CASSLAPLGGGFNEQFF. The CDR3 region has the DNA TGTGCCAGCAGCTTAGCTCCCTTGGGCGGGGGGTTCAATGAGCAGTTCTTC. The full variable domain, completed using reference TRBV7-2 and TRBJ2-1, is GAGVSQSPSNKVTEKGKDVELRCDPISGHTALYWYRQSLGQGLEFLIYFQGNSAPDKSGLPSDRFSAERTGGSVSTLTIQRTQQEDSAVYLCASSLAPLGGGFNEQFFGPGTRLTVL.